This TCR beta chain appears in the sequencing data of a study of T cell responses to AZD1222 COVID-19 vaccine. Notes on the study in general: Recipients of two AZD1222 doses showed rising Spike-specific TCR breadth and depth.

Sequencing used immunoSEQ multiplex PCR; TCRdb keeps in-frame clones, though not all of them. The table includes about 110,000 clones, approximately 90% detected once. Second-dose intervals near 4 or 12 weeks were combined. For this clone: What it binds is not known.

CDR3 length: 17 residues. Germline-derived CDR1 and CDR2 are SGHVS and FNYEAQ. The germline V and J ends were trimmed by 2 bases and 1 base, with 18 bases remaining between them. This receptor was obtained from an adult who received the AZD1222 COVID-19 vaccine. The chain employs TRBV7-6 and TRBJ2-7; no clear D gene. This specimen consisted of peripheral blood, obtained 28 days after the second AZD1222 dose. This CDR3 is CASSLRLVGQDSYEQYF. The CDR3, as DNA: TGTGCCAGCAGCTTACGGCTTGTGGGCCAGGATTCCTACGAGCAGTACTTC.